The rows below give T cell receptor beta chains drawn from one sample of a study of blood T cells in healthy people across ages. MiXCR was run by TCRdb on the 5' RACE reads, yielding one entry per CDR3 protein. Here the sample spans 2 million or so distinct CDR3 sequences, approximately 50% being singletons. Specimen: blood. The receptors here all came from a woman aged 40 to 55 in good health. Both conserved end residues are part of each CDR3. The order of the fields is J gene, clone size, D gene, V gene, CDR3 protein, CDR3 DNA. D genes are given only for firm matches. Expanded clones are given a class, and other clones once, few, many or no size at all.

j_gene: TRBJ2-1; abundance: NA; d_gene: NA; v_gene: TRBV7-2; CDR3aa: CASSLVKGVNRNEQFF; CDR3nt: TGTGCCAGCAGCTTAGTGAAGGGGGTGAACCGCAATGAGCAGTTCTTC
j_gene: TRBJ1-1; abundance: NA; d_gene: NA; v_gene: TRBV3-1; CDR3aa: CASSQVEGATEAFF; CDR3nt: TGTGCCAGCAGCCAAGTCGAAGGAGCCACTGAAGCTTTCTTT
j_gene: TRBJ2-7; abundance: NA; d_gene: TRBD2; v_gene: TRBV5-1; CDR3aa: CASSGSVGGGRTYEQYF; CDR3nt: TGCGCCAGCAGCGGCTCGGTTGGGGGCGGGAGGACCTACGAGCAGTACTTC
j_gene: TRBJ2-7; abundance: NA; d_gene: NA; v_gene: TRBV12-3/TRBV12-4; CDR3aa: CASSLVGMDEQYF; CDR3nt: TGTGCCAGCAGTTTAGTAGGGATGGACGAGCAGTACTTC
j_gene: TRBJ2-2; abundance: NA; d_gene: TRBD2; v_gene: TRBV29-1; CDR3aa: CSVEDLSLAGSTGELFF; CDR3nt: TGCAGCGTTGAAGATCTTAGCCTAGCGGGGAGCACCGGGGAGCTGTTTTTT
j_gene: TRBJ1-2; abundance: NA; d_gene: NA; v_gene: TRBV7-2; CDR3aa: CASSSRVGGNYGYTF; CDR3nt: TGTGCCAGCAGCTCGAGGGTGGGGGGTAACTATGGCTACACCTTC
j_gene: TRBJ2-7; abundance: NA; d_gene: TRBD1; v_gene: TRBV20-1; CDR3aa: CSARNRGVEKYEQYF; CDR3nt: TGCAGTGCTAGAAACAGGGGAGTTGAAAAGTACGAGCAGTACTTC
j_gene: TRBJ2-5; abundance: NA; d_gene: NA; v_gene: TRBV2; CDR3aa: CASFGGRQETQYF; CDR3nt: TGTGCCAGCTTTGGGGGAAGACAAGAGACCCAGTACTTC
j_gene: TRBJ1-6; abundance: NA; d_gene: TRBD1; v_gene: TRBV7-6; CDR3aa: CASSLGSGGHSPLHF; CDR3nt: TGTGCCAGCAGCTTAGGGTCAGGGGGGCATTCACCCCTCCACTTT
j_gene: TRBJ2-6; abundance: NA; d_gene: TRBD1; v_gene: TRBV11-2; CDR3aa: CASSYPGQYSGANVLTF; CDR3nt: TGTGCCAGCAGTTATCCGGGACAGTACTCTGGGGCCAACGTCCTGACTTTC
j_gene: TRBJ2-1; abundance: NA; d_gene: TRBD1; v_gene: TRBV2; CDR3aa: CASSLNKGAGFF; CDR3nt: TGTGCCAGCAGCTTAAATAAGGGGGCTGGGTTCTTC
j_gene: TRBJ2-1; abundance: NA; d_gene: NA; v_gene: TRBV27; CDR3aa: CASSFRRTDHEQFF; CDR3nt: TGTGCCAGCAGTTTCCGGCGGACAGACCATGAGCAGTTCTTC
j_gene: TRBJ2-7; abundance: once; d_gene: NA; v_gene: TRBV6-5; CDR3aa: CASSRLATSSYEQYF; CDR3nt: TGTGCCAGCAGCCGCCTAGCGACTAGTTCCTACGAGCAGTACTTC
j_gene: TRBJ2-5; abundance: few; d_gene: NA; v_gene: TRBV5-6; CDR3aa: CASSLGRAGETQYF; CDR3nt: TGTGCCAGCAGCTTAGGCCGGGCGGGGGAGACCCAGTACTTC
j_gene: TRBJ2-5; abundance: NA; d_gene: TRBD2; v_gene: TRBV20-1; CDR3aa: CSARLVGLAGRETQYF; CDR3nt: TGCAGTGCTAGACTTGTTGGGCTAGCGGGACGAGAGACCCAGTACTTC
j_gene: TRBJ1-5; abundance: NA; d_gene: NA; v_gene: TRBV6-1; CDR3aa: CASSEVSYQPQHF; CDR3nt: TGTGCCAGCAGTGAAGTCAGCTATCAGCCCCAGCATTTT
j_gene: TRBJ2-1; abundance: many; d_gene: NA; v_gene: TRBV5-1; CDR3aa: CASSLRGNYNEQFF; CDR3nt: TGCGCCAGCAGCCTGAGGGGGAACTACAATGAGCAGTTCTTC
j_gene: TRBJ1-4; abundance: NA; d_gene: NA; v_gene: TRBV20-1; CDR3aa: CSARDPQQAGRELFF; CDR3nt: TGCAGTGCTAGAGATCCCCAGCAGGCCGGACGTGAACTGTTTTTT
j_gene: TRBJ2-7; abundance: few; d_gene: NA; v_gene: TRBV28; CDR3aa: CASSPRKYGRGAGNEQYF; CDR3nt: TGTGCCAGCAGTCCTCGGAAATACGGCAGGGGCGCGGGGAACGAGCAGTACTTC
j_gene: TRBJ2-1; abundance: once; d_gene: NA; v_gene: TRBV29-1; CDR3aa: CSVRVFSPNEQFF; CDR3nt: TGCAGCGTCAGGGTCTTTTCGCCCAATGAGCAGTTCTTC
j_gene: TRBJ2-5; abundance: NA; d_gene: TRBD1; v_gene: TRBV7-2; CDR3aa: CASSRGQPGSYEQYF; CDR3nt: TGTGCCAGCAGCCGGGGACAGCCCGGCTCCTATGAGCAGTACTTC
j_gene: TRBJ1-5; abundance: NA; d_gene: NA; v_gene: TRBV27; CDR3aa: CASSPGLHQPQHF; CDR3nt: TGTGCCAGCAGTCCTGGACTGCATCAGCCCCAGCATTTT
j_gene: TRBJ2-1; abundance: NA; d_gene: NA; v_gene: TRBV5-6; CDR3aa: CASSATQVEQFF; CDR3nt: TGTGCCAGCAGCGCCACACAGGTCGAGCAGTTCTTC
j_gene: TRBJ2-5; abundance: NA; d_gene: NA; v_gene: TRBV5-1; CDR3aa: CASSSPETSVLETQYF; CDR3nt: TGCGCCAGCAGCTCCCCCGAGACTAGTGTGTTGGAGACCCAGTACTTC
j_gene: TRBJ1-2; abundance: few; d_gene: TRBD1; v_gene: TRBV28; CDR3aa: CASSSTGDNYGYTF; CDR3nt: TGTGCCAGCAGTTCCACAGGGGATAACTATGGCTACACCTTC
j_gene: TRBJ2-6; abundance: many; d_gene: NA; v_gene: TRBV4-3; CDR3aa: CASSQDRVVLTF; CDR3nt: TGCGCCAGCAGCCAAGATAGGGTCGTCCTGACTTTC
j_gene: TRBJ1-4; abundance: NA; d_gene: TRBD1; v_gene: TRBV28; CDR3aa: CASRPGQGHEKLFF; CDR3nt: TGTGCCAGCAGGCCGGGACAGGGCCATGAAAAACTGTTTTTT
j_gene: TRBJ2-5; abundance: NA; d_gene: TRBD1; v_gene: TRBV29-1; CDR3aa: CSVGGTVGSETQYF; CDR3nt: TGCAGCGTTGGGGGGACAGTTGGCTCTGAGACCCAGTACTTC
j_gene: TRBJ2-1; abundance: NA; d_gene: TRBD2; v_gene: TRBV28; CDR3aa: CASSFPGTSADGGYNEQFF; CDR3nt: TGTGCCAGCAGTTTCCCCGGGACTAGCGCGGACGGAGGTTACAATGAGCAGTTCTTC
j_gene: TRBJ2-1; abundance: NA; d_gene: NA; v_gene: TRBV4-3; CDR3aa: CASSQGDSRAEQFF; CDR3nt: TGCGCCAGCAGCCAAGGAGACTCCCGGGCTGAGCAGTTCTTC
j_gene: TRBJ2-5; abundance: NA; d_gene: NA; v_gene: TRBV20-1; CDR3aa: CSARDTGAWYQETQYF; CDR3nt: TGCAGTGCTAGAGATACGGGGGCTTGGTACCAAGAGACCCAGTACTTC
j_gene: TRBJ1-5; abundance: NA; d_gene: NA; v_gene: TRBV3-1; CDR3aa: CASSPGTGLGSQHF; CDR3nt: TGTGCCAGCAGCCCTGGAACAGGGTTGGGGTCCCAGCATTTT
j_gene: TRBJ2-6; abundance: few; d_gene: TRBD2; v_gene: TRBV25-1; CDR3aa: CASSPGGPSGANVLTF; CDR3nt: TGTGCCAGCAGTCCGGGGGGGCCCTCTGGGGCCAACGTCCTGACTTTC
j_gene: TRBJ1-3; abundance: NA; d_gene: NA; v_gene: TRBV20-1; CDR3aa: CSAAMVDSPSGNTIYF; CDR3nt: TGCAGTGCTGCGATGGTAGACAGTCCCTCTGGAAACACCATATATTTT
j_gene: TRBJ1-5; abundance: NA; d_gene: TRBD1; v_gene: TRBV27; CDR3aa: CASRRTGVVGILMNQPQHF; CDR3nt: TGTGCCAGCCGAAGGACAGGCGTCGTTGGGATACTGATGAATCAGCCCCAGCATTTT
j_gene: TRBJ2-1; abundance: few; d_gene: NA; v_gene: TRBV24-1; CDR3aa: CATSDYNLRGGEQFF; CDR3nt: TGTGCCACCAGTGATTATAATCTCCGCGGCGGGGAGCAGTTCTTC
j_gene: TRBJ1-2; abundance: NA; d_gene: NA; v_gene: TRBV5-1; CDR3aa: CASSLDGGLGYGYTF; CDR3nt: TGCGCCAGCAGCTTGGATGGGGGGCTCGGCTATGGCTACACCTTC
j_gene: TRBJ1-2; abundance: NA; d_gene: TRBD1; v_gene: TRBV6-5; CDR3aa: CASSSTLTGYGGNYGYTF; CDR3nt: TGTGCCAGCAGTTCGACGCTGACAGGGTATGGGGGAAACTATGGCTACACCTTC
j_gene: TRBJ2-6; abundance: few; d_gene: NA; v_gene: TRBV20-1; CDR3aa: CSASTGGANVLTF; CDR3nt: TGCAGTGCTAGTACTGGTGGGGCCAACGTCCTGACTTTC
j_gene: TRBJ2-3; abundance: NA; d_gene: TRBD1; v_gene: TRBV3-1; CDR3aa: CASSQEVWTGKDTQYF; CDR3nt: TGTGCCAGCAGCCAAGAAGTGTGGACAGGGAAAGATACGCAGTATTTT
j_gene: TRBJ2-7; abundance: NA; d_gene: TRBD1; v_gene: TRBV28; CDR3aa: CASSFMPGQGYEQYF; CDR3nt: TGTGCCAGCAGTTTTATGCCGGGACAGGGGTACGAGCAGTACTTC
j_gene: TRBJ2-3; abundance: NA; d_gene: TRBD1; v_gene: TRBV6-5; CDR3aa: CASSSRNRGQSDTQYF; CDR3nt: TGTGCCAGCAGTTCCCGCAACAGGGGGCAATCGGATACGCAGTATTTT
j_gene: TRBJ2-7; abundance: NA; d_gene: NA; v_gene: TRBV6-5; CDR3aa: CARNTQGSAYYEQYF; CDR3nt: TGTGCCAGGAATACCCAAGGTAGTGCCTACTACGAGCAGTACTTC
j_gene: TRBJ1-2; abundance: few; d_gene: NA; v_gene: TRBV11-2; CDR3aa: CASSLGPGQYQNYGYTF; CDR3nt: TGTGCCAGCAGCTTAGGGCCCGGACAGTACCAAAACTATGGCTACACCTTC
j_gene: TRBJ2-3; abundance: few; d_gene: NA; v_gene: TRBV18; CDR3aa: CASSRSRQVRTDTQYF; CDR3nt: TGTGCCAGCTCACGCTCTAGGCAGGTCCGGACAGATACGCAGTATTTT
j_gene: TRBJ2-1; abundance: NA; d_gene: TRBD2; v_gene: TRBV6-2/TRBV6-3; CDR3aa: CASSYISGGPTFSYNEQFF; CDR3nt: TGTGCCAGCAGTTACATTAGCGGGGGACCAACATTTTCCTACAATGAGCAGTTCTTC
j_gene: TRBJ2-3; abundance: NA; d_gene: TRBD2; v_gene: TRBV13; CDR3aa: CASSLVLGLAGGPSTDTQYF; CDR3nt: TGTGCCAGCAGCTTAGTCCTGGGACTAGCGGGGGGCCCTAGCACAGATACGCAGTATTTT
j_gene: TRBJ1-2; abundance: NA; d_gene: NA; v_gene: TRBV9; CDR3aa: CASSVAKGNYGYTF; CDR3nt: TGTGCCAGCAGCGTAGCGAAGGGGAACTATGGCTACACCTTC
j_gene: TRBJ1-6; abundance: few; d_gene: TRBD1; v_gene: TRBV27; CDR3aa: CASIPTGYNSPLHF; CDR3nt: TGTGCCAGCATCCCGACAGGGTATAATTCACCCCTCCACTTT
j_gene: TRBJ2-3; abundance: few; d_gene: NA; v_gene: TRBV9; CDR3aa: CASSVTLASTDTQYF; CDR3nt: TGTGCCAGCAGCGTGACGCTAGCGAGCACAGATACGCAGTATTTT
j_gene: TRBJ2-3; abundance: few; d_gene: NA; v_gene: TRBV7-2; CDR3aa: CASSLGGDRNTDTQYF; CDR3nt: TGTGCCAGCAGTTTAGGTGGGGATAGGAACACAGATACGCAGTATTTT
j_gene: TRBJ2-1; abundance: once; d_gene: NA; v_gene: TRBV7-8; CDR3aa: CASSLRPEGYNEQFF; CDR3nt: TGTGCCAGCAGCTTGAGGCCCGAGGGTTACAATGAGCAGTTCTTC
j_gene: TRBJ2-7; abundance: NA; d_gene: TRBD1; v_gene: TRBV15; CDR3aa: CATSARPGTVNEQYF; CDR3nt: TGTGCCACCAGCGCCCGGCCAGGGACAGTCAATGAGCAGTACTTC
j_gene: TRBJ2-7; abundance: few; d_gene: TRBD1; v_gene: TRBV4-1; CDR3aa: CASSQFPSGQGIYEQYF; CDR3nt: TGCGCCAGCAGCCAATTTCCCTCGGGACAGGGGATCTACGAGCAGTACTTC
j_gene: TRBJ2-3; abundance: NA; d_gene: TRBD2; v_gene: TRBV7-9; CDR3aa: CASSFRTSGVSDTQYF; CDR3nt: TGTGCCAGCAGCTTCAGGACTAGCGGGGTGTCGGATACGCAGTATTTT
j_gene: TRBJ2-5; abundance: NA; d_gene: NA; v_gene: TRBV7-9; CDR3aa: CASSLPLGAQETQYF; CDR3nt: TGTGCCAGCAGCTTACCGTTGGGAGCGCAAGAGACCCAGTACTTC